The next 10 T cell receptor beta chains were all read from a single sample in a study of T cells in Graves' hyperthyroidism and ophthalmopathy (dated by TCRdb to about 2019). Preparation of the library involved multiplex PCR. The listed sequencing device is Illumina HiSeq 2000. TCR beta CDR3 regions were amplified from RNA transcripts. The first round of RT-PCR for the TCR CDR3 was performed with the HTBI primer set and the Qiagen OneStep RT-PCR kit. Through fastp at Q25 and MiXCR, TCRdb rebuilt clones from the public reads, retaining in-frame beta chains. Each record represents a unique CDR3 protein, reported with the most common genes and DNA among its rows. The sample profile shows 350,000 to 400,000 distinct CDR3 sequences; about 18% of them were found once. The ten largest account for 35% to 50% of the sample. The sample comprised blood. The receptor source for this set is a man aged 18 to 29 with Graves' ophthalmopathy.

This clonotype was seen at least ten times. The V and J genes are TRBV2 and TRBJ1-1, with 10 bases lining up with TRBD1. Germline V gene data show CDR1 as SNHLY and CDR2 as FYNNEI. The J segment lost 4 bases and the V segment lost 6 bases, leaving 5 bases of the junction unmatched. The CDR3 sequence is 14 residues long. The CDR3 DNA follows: TGTGCCAGCAGGGGGGACAGGGGAAGCACTGAAGCTTTCTTT. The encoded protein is CASRGDRGSTEAFF.

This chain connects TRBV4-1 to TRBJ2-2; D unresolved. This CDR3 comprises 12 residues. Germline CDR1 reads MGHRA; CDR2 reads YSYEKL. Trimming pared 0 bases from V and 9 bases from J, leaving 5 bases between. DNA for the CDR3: TGCGCCAGCAGCCAAGACCTCCGGGAGCTGTTTTTT. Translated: CASSQDLRELFF.

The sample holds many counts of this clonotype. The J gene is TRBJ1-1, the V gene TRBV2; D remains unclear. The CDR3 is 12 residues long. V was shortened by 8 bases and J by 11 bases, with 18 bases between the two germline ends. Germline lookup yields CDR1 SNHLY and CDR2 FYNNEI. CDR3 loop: CASSARVGAAFF. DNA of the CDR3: TGTGCCAGCTCGGCCCGTGTGGGCGCGGCTTTCTTT.

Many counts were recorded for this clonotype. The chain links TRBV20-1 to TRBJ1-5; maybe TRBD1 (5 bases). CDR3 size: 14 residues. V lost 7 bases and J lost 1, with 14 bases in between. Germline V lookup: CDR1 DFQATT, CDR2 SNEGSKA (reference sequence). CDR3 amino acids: CSVREGLSNQPQHF. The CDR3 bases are TGCAGTGTCAGAGAGGGGCTCAGCAATCAGCCCCAGCATTTT.

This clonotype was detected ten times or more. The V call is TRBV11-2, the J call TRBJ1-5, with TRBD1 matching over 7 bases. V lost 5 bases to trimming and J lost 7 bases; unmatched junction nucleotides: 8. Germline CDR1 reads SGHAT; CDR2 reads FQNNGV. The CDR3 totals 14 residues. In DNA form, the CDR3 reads TGTGCCAGCAGCCCCGACAGGGAACGACAGCCCCAGCATTTT. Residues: CASSPDRERQPQHF.

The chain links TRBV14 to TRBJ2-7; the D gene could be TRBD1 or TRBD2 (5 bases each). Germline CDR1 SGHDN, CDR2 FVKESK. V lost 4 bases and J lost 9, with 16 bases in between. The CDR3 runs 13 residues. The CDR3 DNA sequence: TGTGCCAGCAGCCCTCCTGCTTCGGGGCGGCAGTACTTC. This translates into CASSPPASGRQYF. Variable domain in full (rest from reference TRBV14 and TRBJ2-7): EAGVTQFPSHSVIEKGQTVTLRCDPISGHDNLYWYRRVMGKEIKFLLHFVKESKQDESGMPNNRFLAERTGGTYSTLKVQPAELEDSGVYFCASSPPASGRQYFGPGTRLTVT.

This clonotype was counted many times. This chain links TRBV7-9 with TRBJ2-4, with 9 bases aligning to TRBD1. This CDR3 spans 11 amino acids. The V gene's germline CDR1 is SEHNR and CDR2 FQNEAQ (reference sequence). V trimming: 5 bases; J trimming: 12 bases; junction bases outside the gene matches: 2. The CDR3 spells CASSGDRAQYF. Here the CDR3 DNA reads TGTGCCAGCAGCGGGGACAGGGCTCAGTACTTC.

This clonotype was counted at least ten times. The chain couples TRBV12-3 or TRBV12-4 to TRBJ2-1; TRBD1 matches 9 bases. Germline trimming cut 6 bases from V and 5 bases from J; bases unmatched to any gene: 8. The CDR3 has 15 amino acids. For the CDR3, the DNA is TGTGCCAGCAGCCGAGACAGGGGGTTTAACAATGAGCAGTTCTTC. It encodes CASSRDRGFNNEQFF.

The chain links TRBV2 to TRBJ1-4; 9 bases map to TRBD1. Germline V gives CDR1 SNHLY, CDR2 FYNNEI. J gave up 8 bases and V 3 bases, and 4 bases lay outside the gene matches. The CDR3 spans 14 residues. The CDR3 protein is CASSDGTGQEKLFF. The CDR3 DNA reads TGTGCCAGCAGTGACGGGACAGGGCAGGAAAAACTGTTTTTT.

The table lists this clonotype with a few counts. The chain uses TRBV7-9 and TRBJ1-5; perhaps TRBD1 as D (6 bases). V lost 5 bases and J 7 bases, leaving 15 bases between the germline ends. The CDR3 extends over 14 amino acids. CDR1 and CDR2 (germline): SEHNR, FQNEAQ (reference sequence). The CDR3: CASSQLGAEQPQHF. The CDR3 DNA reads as TGTGCCAGCAGCCAACTGGGGGCGGAGCAGCCCCAGCATTTT. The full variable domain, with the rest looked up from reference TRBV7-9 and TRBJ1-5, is DTGVSQNPRHKITKRGQNVTFRCDPISEHNRLYWYRQTLGQGPEFLTYFQNEAQLEKSRLLSDRFSAERPKGSFSTLEIQRTEQGDSAMYLCASSQLGAEQPQHFGDGTRLSIL.